A single sample gave rise to the 4 T cell receptor beta chains below, sequenced in a study of blood T cell repertoires in COVID-19. Method: immunoSEQ multiplex PCR; TCRdb's copy keeps in-frame clones and lacks some. The sample includes hundreds of thousands of clones, around 90% of them seen just once. What was sequenced was PBMCs or T cells enriched from blood (not recorded which). Every receptor here comes from a woman aged 40 to 55 with acute COVID-19.

This chain's CDR3 is CASSRPPGLSHNEQFF. Written as DNA, the CDR3 is TGTGCCAGCAGCCGGCCGCCGGGACTCTCTCACAATGAGCAGTTCTTC. The gene calls are TRBV14 and TRBJ2-1; D perhaps matches TRBD2 (6 bases). The germline gives CDR1 SGHDN, CDR2 FVKESK. The CDR3 loop spans 16 amino acids. Trimming shortened V by 4 bases and J by 5 bases, and 18 bases separated the two germline ends.

The chain employs TRBV19 and TRBJ1-2, with a tentative D call TRBD1 (5 bases). Looked up from germline, CDR1 is LNHDA and CDR2 is SQIVND (reference sequence). Trimming took off 5 bases at V and 4 bases at J, with 11 bases between the two ends. This CDR3 region has 13 residues. This CDR3 reads CASSWGASYGYTF. CDR3 DNA: TGTGCCAGTAGTTGGGGCGCAAGCTATGGCTACACCTTC.

About this clone itself: The sample has other DNA sequences that encode this CDR3 too. V is TRBV2 and J is TRBJ1-5, with TRBD1 as a possible D gene (5 bases). V lost 1 base and J 7 bases, leaving 8 bases between the germline ends. The CDR3 covers 13 residues. Germline assignment: CDR1 SNHLY and CDR2 FYNNEI. The CDR3 region is CASSEGGGQPQHF. CDR3 nucleotides: TGTGCCAGCAGTGAAGGCGGGGGACAGCCCCAGCATTTT.

This chain uses TRBV19 with TRBJ1-1; a weak D match, TRBD1 (5 bases). The CDR3 has 12 amino acids. Trimming stripped 5 bases from V and 4 bases from J, with 8 bases between. CDR1 is LNHDA and CDR2 is SQIVND in the germline V gene (reference sequence). The CDR3 reads CASSGGITEAFF. For the CDR3, the DNA is TGTGCCAGTAGTGGGGGGATCACTGAAGCTTTCTTT.